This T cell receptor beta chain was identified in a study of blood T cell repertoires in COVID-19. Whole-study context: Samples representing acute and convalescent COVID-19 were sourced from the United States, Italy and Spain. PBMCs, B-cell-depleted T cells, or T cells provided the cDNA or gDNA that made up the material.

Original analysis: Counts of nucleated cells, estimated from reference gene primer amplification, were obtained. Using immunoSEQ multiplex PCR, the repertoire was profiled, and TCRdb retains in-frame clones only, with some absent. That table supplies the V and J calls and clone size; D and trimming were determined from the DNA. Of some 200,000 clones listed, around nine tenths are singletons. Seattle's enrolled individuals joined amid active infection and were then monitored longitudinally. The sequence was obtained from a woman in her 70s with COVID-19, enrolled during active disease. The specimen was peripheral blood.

The CDR3 DNA follows: TGTGCCAGCACCCCCTTTGGGAGGGGAGACTATGGCTACACCTTC. Translated, it gives CASTPFGRGDYGYTF. V gene TRBV6-5 combines with J gene TRBJ1-2, with D possibly TRBD1 on 5 matching bases. The germline gives CDR1 MNHEY, CDR2 SVGAGI. The CDR3 has 15 amino acids. The V gene lost 7 bases and the J gene lost 3 bases, with 18 bases spanning the gap.